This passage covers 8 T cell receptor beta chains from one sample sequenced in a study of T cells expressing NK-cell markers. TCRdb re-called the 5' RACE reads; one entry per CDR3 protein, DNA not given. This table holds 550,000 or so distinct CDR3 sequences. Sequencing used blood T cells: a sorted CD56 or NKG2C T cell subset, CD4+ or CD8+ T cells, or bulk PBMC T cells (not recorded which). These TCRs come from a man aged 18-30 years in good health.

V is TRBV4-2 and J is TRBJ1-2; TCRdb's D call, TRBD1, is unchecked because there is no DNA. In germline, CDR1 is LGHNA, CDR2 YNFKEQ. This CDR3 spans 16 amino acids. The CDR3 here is CASSQDFARGRGGYTF.

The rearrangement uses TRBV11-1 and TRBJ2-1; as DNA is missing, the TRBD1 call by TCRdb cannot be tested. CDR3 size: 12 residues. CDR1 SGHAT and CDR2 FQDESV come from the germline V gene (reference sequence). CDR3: CASSLGSTGQFF. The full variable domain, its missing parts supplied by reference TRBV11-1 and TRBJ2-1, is EAEVAQSPRYKITEKSQAVAFWCDPISGHATLYWYRQILGQGPELLVQFQDESVVDDSQLPKDRFSAERLKGVDSTLKIQPAELGDSAMYLCASSLGSTGQFFGPGTRLTVL.

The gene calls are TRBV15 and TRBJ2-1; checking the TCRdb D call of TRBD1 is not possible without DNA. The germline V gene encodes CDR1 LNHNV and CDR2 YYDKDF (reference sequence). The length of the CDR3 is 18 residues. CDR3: CATSRGASSPILDNEQFF.

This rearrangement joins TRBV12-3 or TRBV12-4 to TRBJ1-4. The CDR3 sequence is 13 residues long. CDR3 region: CASRTPGSLKLFF.

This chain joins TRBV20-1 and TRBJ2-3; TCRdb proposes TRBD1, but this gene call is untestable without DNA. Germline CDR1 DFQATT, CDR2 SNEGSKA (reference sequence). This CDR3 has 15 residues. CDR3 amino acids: CSARWDRGRADTQYF.

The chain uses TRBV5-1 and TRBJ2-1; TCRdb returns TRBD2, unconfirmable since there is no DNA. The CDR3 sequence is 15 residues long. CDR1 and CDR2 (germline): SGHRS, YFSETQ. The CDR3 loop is CASSLKTSGTHARFF.

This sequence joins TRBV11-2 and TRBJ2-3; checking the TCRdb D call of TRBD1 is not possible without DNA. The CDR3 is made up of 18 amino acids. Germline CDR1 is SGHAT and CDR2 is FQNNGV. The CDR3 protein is CASSTPEAGALSTDTQYF.

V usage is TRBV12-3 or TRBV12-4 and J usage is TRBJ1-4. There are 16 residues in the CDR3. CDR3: CASSLSSTLLNEKLFF.